Presented here are 20 T cell receptor beta chains from one specimen sequenced in a study of cytomegalovirus exposure and HLA in healthy donors. Profiling relied on immunoSEQ multiplex PCR, and the TCRdb table lists in-frame clones only, not all of them. The table records 150,000 to 200,000 clones, 85% of them present only once. Input material: PBMCs. These TCRs come from a man under 40 in good health and CMV-seropositive.

Here the CDR3 reads CASAPQGETSGELFF. The CDR3 DNA is TGCGCCAGCGCCCCACAGGGCGAAACGTCCGGGGAGCTGTTTTTT. The chain recombines TRBV5-1 with TRBJ2-2, with D possibly matching TRBD1 (6 bases). The germline CDR1 and CDR2 sequences are SGHRS and YFSETQ. Trimming took off 7 bases at V and 6 bases at J, with 19 bases between the two ends. This CDR3 is 15 amino acids long.

The chain is built from TRBV7-2 and TRBJ2-5; D possibly corresponds to TRBD2 (6 bases). CDR1 is SGHTA, CDR2 FQGNSA, per germline. The CDR3 has 15 residues. Trimming took 5 bases from V and 4 from J, leaving 17 bases between them. The CDR3 spells CASSPRSTRIETQYF. DNA for the CDR3: TGTGCCAGCAGCCCAAGATCGACTAGAATAGAGACCCAGTACTTC.

The V gene is TRBV5-1, the J gene TRBJ2-1, with no clear D. Germline V gene sequence: CDR1 SGHRS, CDR2 YFSETQ. The CDR3 is 15 amino acids. Deletions cut 0 bases from V and 4 bases from J, with 11 bases between. In DNA, the CDR3 is TGCGCCAGCAGCTTGGATCTAACAGCTTACAATGAGCAGTTCTTC. Translated: CASSLDLTAYNEQFF.

The chain recombines TRBV4-1 with TRBJ1-1, with D hard to call. The CDR3 is 16 residues long. CDR1 is MGHRA and CDR2 is YSYEKL in the germline V gene. V was clipped by 0 bases and J by 1 base, with 12 bases between them. CDR3 sequence: CASSQDFRRGNTEAFF. The CDR3 nucleotides are TGCGCCAGCAGCCAAGATTTCCGACGGGGGAACACTGAAGCTTTCTTT.

The DNA of the CDR3 is TGTGCCAGCAGCAAAGACCAGAACCAAGAGACCCAGTACTTC. As protein: CASSKDQNQETQYF. The rearrangement uses TRBV21-1 and TRBJ2-5; the table assigns TRBD1, which was not confirmed against the DNA. TRBV21-1 is a pseudogene segment. The CDR3 contains 14 residues.

The chain joins TRBV15 to TRBJ2-7; D is undetermined. Germline values: CDR1 LNHNV, CDR2 YYDKDF (reference sequence). V lost 1 base and J 0 bases, leaving 7 bases between the germline ends. This CDR3 has 14 amino acids. CDR3 sequence (DNA): TGTGCCACCAGCAGAGGCGGCAGCTCCTACGAGCAGTACTTC. Amino acids: CATSRGGSSYEQYF.

The V gene is TRBV2, the J gene TRBJ1-2; 12 bases fit TRBD1. CDR3 length: 14 residues. In germline, CDR1 is SNHLY, CDR2 FYNNEI. V shed 7 bases and J 8 bases; nucleotides not matched to a gene: 8. CDR3 in amino acids: CASKPGQGAGGYTF. DNA for the CDR3: TGTGCCAGCAAACCGGGACAGGGGGCGGGGGGCTACACCTTC.

V and J are TRBV2 and TRBJ1-6; a weak D match, TRBD1 (6 bases). V was clipped by 6 bases and J by 10 bases, with 19 bases between them. From germline, CDR1 is SNHLY and CDR2 FYNNEI. This CDR3 comprises 15 residues. DNA for the CDR3: TGTGCCAGCAGGCAGGGGTCTGTCCGGGGATCACCCCTCCACTTT. Protein: CASRQGSVRGSPLHF.

The rearrangement joins TRBV18 to TRBJ2-5; 7 bases match TRBD1. Germline V CDR1 and CDR2: KGHSH, LQKENI. The CDR3 contains 14 residues. Losses at the gene ends were 6 bases for V and 5 bases for J; bases not matched to a gene: 9. The CDR3 reads CASSPDRVKETQYF. As DNA, the CDR3 is TGTGCCAGCTCGCCAGACAGGGTGAAGGAGACCCAGTACTTC. Variable domain in full (rest from reference TRBV18 and TRBJ2-5): NAGVMQNPRHLVRRRGQEARLRCSPMKGHSHVYWYRQLPEEGLKFMVYLQKENIIDESGMPKERFSAEFPKEGPSILRIQQVVRGDSAAYFCASSPDRVKETQYFGPGTRLLVL.

The V and J genes are TRBV30 and TRBJ2-2; 10 nucleotides align to TRBD1. The CDR3 sequence is 15 residues long. The junction had 7 bases not matched to a gene; V was cut back by 5 bases and J by 4 bases. Germline CDR1 and CDR2: GTSNPN and SVGIG (reference sequence). Written as DNA, the CDR3 is TGTGCCTGGGGGACAGGGGACTCTTGCACCGGGGAGCTGTTTTTT. It yields the protein CAWGTGDSCTGELFF.

In its sample, this clone was seen once. This chain connects TRBV9 to TRBJ1-2; D not resolved. The germline V gene has CDR1 SGDLS and CDR2 YYNGEE. Trimming took 3 bases from V and 1 from J, leaving 10 bases between them. There are 14 residues in the CDR3. CDR3 DNA sequence: TGTGCCAGCAGCGCGTGGCCCCATAACTATGGCTACACCTTC. Translated: CASSAWPHNYGYTF.

The chain uses TRBV7-8 and TRBJ2-2; 10 nucleotides align to TRBD2. The germline V gene has CDR1 SGHVS and CDR2 FQNEAQ. The CDR3 consists of 19 residues. After removal of 2 bases from V and 1 base from J, the junction contained 10 bases not matched to a gene. The CDR3 DNA follows: TGTGCCAGCAGCTTAAAGGGGCTAGCGGGGGTCCGGAACACCGGGGAGCTGTTTTTT. The encoded protein is CASSLKGLAGVRNTGELFF. The full variable domain, rest sourced from reference TRBV7-8 and TRBJ2-2, is GAGVSQSPRYKVAKRGQDVALRCDPISGHVSLFWYQQALGQGPEFLTYFQNEAQLDKSGLPSDRFFAERPEGSVSTLKIQRTQQEDSAVYLCASSLKGLAGVRNTGELFFGEGSRLTVL.

The chain recombines TRBV5-1 with TRBJ2-1, with TRBD2 matching over 11 bases. The V and J ends lost 1 base and 7 bases, in that order; junction bases with no gene match: 4. The CDR3 runs to 15 residues. Per germline, CDR1 SGHRS and CDR2 YFSETQ. CDR3: CASSLFASGGNEQFF. In nucleotides, the CDR3 is TGCGCCAGCAGCTTGTTCGCTAGCGGGGGGAATGAGCAGTTCTTC.

V is TRBV27 and J is TRBJ2-7; D is perhaps TRBD2 (6 bases). The CDR3 is made up of 14 amino acids. Germline V CDR1 and CDR2: MNHEY, SMNVEV (reference sequence). Trimming left V 11 bases short and J 0 bases short, with 17 bases between. The CDR3 sequence is CASSPGTYSYEQYF. CDR3 in DNA: TGTGCCTCCTCTCCCGGGACTTACTCCTACGAGCAGTACTTC.

This rearrangement joins TRBV7-8 to TRBJ2-3; the match to TRBD2 covers 9 bases. The CDR3 has 16 amino acids. CDR1 is SGHVS and CDR2 is FQNEAQ in the germline V gene. The trim removed 0 bases at V and 2 bases at J, leaving 3 bases unmatched. The CDR3 coding sequence is TGTGCCAGCAGCTTAGCCGGCGGGGGGGCCACAGATACGCAGTATTTT. It translates to CASSLAGGGATDTQYF.

This chain connects TRBV7-3 to TRBJ2-1; a weak D match, TRBD2 (6 bases). Trimming took 2 bases from V and 1 from J, leaving 12 bases between them. The germline V gene has CDR1 SGHTA and CDR2 FQGTGA. The CDR3 consists of 16 residues. The chain's CDR3 is CASSLWASVSYNEQFF. DNA for the CDR3: TGTGCCAGCAGCTTATGGGCTAGCGTGTCCTACAATGAGCAGTTCTTC. Variable domain in full (rest from reference TRBV7-3 and TRBJ2-1): GAGVSQTPSNKVTEKGKYVELRCDPISGHTALYWYRQSLGQGPEFLIYFQGTGAADDSGLPNDRFFAVRPEGSVSTLKIQRTERGDSAVYLCASSLWASVSYNEQFFGPGTRLTVL.

V usage is TRBV10-1 and J usage is TRBJ1-5; D is unresolved. The CDR3 runs 13 residues. V was pared by 3 bases and J by 7 bases, with 10 bases between. In germline, CDR1 is WNHNN, CDR2 SYGVQD (reference sequence). CDR3 in amino acids: CASSDSGGQPQHF. CDR3 sequence (DNA): TGCGCCAGCAGTGACTCCGGCGGCCAGCCCCAGCATTTT.

V usage is TRBV27 and J usage is TRBJ1-1; 7 bases line up with TRBD1. Trimming cost V 4 bases and J 4 bases; bases outside gene matches: 6. Germline V gene data show CDR1 as MNHEY and CDR2 as SMNVEV (reference sequence). CDR3 size: 14 residues. DNA of the CDR3: TGTGCCAGCAGTTCCCTAGGGGGCATCACTGAAGCTTTCTTT. Residues: CASSSLGGITEAFF.

On this clone itself: One end of the junction fails to match germline, which may point to a read error. The chain joins TRBV7-7 to TRBJ2-2, with TRBD1 identical over 8 bases. Germline V gene data show CDR1 as SSHAT and CDR2 as FNYEAQ (reference sequence). The CDR3 is 16 amino acids. CDR3 bases: TGTGCTAGCAGCCGAATCGCAGGGGGCCGCACCGGGGAGCTGTTTTTT. It specifies CASSRIAGGRTGELFF.

The J gene is TRBJ2-7, the V gene TRBV29-1; TRBD2 matches at 13 bases. Germline loops: CDR1 SQVTM, CDR2 ANQGSEA. V dropped 1 base and J dropped 3; count of bases not matched to a gene: 6. This CDR3 is 16 amino acids long. The CDR3: CSVEGLGTSGDYEQYF. CDR3 nucleotide sequence: TGCAGCGTTGAAGGTCTGGGGACTAGCGGGGACTACGAGCAGTACTTC.